These 8 T cell receptor beta chains were all obtained from the same sample, sequenced in a study of cytomegalovirus exposure and HLA in healthy donors. Generated by immunoSEQ multiplex PCR, the TCRdb table keeps only in-frame clones and is missing some. The sample lists about 150,000 clones; roughly 84% were seen once. Sequenced: PBMCs. These receptors all stem from a human donor in good health.

The J gene is TRBJ1-5, the V gene TRBV2, with D unclear. Germline V gives CDR1 SNHLY, CDR2 FYNNEI. The CDR3 length is 14 residues. V dropped 3 bases and J dropped 1 base, with 7 bases sitting between them. In DNA form, the CDR3 reads TGTGCCAGCAGTGAGAGGTGGAGCAATCAGCCCCAGCATTTT. Translating gives CASSERWSNQPQHF. Complete variable domain (other parts from reference TRBV2 and TRBJ1-5): EPEVTQTPSHQVTQMGQEVILRCVPISNHLYFYWYRQILGQKVEFLVSFYNNEISEKSEIFDDQFSVERPDGSNFTLKIRSTKLEDSAMYFCASSERWSNQPQHFGDGTRLSIL.

The V call is TRBV25-1, the J call TRBJ1-3; D not certain. Germline lookup yields CDR1 MGHDK and CDR2 SYGVNS. V lost 3 bases and J lost 0, with 9 bases in between. The length of the CDR3 is 15 residues. The CDR3 spells CASSDQRVSGNTIYF. CDR3 DNA: TGTGCCAGCAGTGATCAGAGGGTCTCTGGAAACACCATATATTTT.

The chain carries TRBV12-5 and TRBJ2-7; no clear D. CDR3 length equals 11 residues. Germline assignment: CDR1 LGHNT and CDR2 FRNRAP. Trimming removed 5 bases at V and 5 bases at J, with 7 bases between. CDR3 amino acids: CASGMADEQYF. CDR3 DNA sequence: TGTGCTAGTGGTATGGCCGACGAGCAGTACTTC.

The chain couples TRBV6-5 to TRBJ1-6; D unclear. Germline CDR1 MNHEY, CDR2 SVGAGI. The CDR3 contains 14 residues. Deletions cut 6 bases from V and 5 bases from J, with 11 bases between. The DNA for the CDR3 is TGTGCCAGCAGGAGCGGGGTAGATAATTCACCCCTCCACTTT. Encoded protein: CASRSGVDNSPLHF.

The gene calls are TRBV5-1 and TRBJ2-4, with 7 bases fitting TRBD1. Germline V gene lookup returns CDR1 SGHRS and CDR2 YFSETQ. This CDR3 has 15 amino acids. V lost 0 bases and J lost 8; bases outside the gene matches: 8. As DNA, the CDR3 is TGCGCCAGCAGCTTGGAGGCCTCTCAGGGGGACATTCAGTACTTC. Translating gives CASSLEASQGDIQYF.

The chain has TRBV11-2 and TRBJ2-7, with 7 bases identical to TRBD1. Germline CDR1 reads SGHAT; CDR2 reads FQNNGV. The CDR3 totals 13 residues. V was clipped by 3 bases and J by 2 bases; unmatched bases: 1. The CDR3 reads CASSFGQAYEQYF. The CDR3 coding sequence is TGTGCCAGCAGCTTTGGACAGGCCTACGAGCAGTACTTC. Using reference TRBV11-2 and TRBJ2-7 for the parts outside the CDR3, the full variable domain is EAGVAQSPRYKIIEKRQSVAFWCNPISGHATLYWYQQILGQGPKLLIQFQNNGVVDDSQLPKDRFSAERLKGVDSTLKIQPAKLEDSAVYLCASSFGQAYEQYFGPGTRLTVT.

This clone was seen a single time. The chain links TRBV5-1 to TRBJ2-1; TRBD2 agrees at 8 bases. Unmatched junction bases numbered 11, after V lost 4 bases and J lost 5 bases. Germline V gene lookup returns CDR1 SGHRS and CDR2 YFSETQ. This CDR3 is built from 16 residues. The DNA for the CDR3 is TGCGCCAGCAGCCGGGGTCCGGGAGGGGTCAACAATGAGCAGTTCTTC. This translates into CASSRGPGGVNNEQFF.

In regard to this clone: The final CDR3 position lacks the conserved phenylalanine or tryptophan, pointing to a likely read error. Because the CDR3's place on the DNA is in doubt, the DNA is left out and the CDR3 is given as listed by TCRdb. J is TRBJ1-1 and V is TRBV20-1; TRBD1 reflects the table's D call only, with no check against the DNA. The CDR3 comprises 8 residues, both ends counted. Per germline, CDR1 DFQATT and CDR2 SNEGSKA (reference sequence). The CDR3 sequence is CSAGTGGL.